This passage covers 4 T cell receptor beta chains from one sample sequenced in a study of cytomegalovirus exposure and HLA in healthy donors. PCR involved 60 Vbeta and 13 Jbeta primers. This table comes from immunoSEQ multiplex PCR, and its TCRdb copy is limited to in-frame clones, with some not included. The table lists roughly 120,000 clones, 75% to 80% of them singletons. Sequences were obtained from PBMCs. Every receptor here comes from a man aged 40-49 years in good health and CMV-seronegative.

The chain combines TRBV2 with TRBJ2-7; TRBD1 is a possible D gene (8 bases). Germline CDR1 and CDR2: SNHLY and FYNNEI. The CDR3 covers 14 residues. The V end lost 4 bases, the J end lost 5 bases, and 15 bases lay between the germline ends. This chain's CDR3 is CASSVQGGEHEQYF. CDR3 DNA: TGTGCCAGCAGTGTACAGGGGGGGGAGCACGAGCAGTACTTC. The full variable domain, in which reference TRBV2 and TRBJ2-7 provide the parts outside the CDR3, is EPEVTQTPSHQVTQMGQEVILRCVPISNHLYFYWYRQILGQKVEFLVSFYNNEISEKSEIFDDQFSVERPDGSNFTLKIRSTKLEDSAMYFCASSVQGGEHEQYFGPGTRLTVT.

This sequence joins TRBV4-1 and TRBJ1-1, with D possibly being TRBD1 (5 bases). The germline gives CDR1 MGHRA, CDR2 YSYEKL. The CDR3 is made up of 13 amino acids. Trimming removed 1 base from V and 11 bases from J, with 14 bases in between. The CDR3, as DNA: TGCGCCAGCAGCCAAGGGCGGAGGGGTGAGGCTTTCTTT. The encoded protein is CASSQGRRGEAFF.

In its sample, this clone was seen once. This chain links TRBV5-1 with TRBJ2-2; TRBD1 aligns across 9 bases. Per the germline V gene, CDR1 is SGHRS and CDR2 is YFSETQ. The CDR3 spans 19 residues. Unmatched junction bases numbered 17, after V lost 0 bases and J lost 8 bases. The CDR3 protein is CASSLAAQGDREKGGELFF. Written as DNA, the CDR3 is TGCGCCAGCAGCTTGGCCGCCCAGGGGGACAGGGAGAAGGGGGGGGAGCTGTTTTTT.

This clone appeared a single time. The V call is TRBV27, the J call TRBJ1-1; D gene ambiguous. CDR3 length: 14 amino acids. The V end was cut by 3 bases, the J end by 0 bases, with 8 bases between. Germline CDR1 MNHEY, CDR2 SMNVEV (reference sequence). The CDR3 region is CASSFSRLNTEAFF. The DNA of the CDR3 is TGTGCCAGCAGTTTTAGCAGATTGAACACTGAAGCTTTCTTT.